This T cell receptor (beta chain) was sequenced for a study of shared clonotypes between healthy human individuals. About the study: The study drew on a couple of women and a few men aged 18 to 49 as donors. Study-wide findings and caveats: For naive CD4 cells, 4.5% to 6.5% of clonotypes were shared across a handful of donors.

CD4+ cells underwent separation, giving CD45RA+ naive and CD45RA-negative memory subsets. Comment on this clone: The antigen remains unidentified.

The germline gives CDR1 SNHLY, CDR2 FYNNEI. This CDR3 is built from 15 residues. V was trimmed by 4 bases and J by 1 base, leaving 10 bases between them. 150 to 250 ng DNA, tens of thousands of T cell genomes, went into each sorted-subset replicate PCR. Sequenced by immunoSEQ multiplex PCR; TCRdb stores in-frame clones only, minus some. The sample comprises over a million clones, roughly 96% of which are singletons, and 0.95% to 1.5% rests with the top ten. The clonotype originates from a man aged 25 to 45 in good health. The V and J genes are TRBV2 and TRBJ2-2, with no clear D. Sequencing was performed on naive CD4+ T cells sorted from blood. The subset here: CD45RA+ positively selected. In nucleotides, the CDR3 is TGTGCCAGCAGTGTGGCAGGATTGAACACCGGGGAGCTGTTTTTT. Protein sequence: CASSVAGLNTGELFF.